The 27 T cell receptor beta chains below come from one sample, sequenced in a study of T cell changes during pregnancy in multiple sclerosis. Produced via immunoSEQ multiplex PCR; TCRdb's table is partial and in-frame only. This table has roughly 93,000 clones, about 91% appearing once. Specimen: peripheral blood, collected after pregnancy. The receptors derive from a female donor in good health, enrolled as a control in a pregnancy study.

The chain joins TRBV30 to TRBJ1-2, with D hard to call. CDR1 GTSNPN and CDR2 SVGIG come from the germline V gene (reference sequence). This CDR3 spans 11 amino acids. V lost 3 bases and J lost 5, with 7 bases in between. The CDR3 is CAWRSGYGYTF. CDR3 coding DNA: TGTGCCTGGAGATCCGGGTATGGCTACACCTTC.

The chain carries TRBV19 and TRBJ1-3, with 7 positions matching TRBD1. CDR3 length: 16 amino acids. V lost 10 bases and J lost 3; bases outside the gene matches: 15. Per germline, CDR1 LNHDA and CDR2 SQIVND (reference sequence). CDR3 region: CATQPVGRGFGNTIYF. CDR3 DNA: TGTGCCACCCAACCGGTCGGCAGGGGGTTTGGAAACACCATATATTTT.

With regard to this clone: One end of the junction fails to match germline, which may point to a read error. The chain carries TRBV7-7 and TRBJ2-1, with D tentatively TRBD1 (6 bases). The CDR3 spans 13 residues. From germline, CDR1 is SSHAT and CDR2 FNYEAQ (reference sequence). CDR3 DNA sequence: TGTGCTAGCAGCTTAAGGGGGAACAATGAGCAGTTCTTC. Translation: CASSLRGNNEQFF.

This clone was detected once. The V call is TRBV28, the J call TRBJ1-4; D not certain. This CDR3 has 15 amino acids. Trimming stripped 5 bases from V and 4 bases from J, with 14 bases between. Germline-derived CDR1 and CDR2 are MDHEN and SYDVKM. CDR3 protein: CASSTIPHYNEKLFF. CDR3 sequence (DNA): TGTGCCAGCAGTACTATCCCCCACTATAATGAAAAACTGTTTTTT.

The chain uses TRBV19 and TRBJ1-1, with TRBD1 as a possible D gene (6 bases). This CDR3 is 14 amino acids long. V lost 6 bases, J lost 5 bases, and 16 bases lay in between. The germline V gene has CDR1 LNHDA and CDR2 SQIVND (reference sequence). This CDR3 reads CASSRTGLGTEAFF. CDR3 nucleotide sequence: TGTGCCAGTAGCAGAACAGGGCTGGGAACTGAAGCTTTCTTT.

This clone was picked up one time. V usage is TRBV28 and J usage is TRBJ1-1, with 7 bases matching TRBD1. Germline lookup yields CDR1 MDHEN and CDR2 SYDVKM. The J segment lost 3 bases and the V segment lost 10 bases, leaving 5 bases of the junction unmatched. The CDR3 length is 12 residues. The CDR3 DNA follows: TGTGCCATCGAGGGGGCTTACACTGAAGCTTTCTTT. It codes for CAIEGAYTEAFF.

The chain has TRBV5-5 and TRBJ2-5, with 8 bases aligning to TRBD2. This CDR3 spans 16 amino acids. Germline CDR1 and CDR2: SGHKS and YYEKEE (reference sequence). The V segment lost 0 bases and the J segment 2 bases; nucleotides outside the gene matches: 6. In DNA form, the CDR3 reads TGTGCCAGCAGCTTGGGGCCGGGACTAGTTCAAGAGACCCAGTACTTC. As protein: CASSLGPGLVQETQYF. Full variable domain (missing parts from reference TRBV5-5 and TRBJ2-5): DAGVTQSPTHLIKTRGQQVTLRCSPISGHKSVSWYQQVLGQGPQFIFQYYEKEERGRGNFPDRFSARQFPNYSSELNVNALLLGDSALYLCASSLGPGLVQETQYFGPGTRLLVL.

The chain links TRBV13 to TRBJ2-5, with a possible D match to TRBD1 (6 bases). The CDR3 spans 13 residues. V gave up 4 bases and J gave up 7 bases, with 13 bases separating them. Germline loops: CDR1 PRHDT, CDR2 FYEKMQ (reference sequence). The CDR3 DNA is TGTGCCAGCAGCTCGACAGGACTGGGGACCCAGTACTTC. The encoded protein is CASSSTGLGTQYF.

The DNA for the CDR3 is TGTGCCAGCAGCTTAGGAGGGGAAAGCTACACCTTC. It is translated as CASSLGGESYTF. The chain recombines TRBV13 with TRBJ1-2; D possibly corresponds to TRBD1 (5 bases). The CDR3 has 12 residues. V dropped 0 bases and J dropped 9 bases, with 8 bases sitting between them. Germline V gene lookup returns CDR1 PRHDT and CDR2 FYEKMQ (reference sequence).

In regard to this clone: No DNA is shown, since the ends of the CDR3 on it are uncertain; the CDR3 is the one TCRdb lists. The CDR3 region is CASSSSAGDYNEQFF. This sequence joins TRBV6-4 and TRBJ2-1; TRBD2 is the table's D call and was not checked against the DNA. Termini included, the CDR3 measures 15 amino acids. CDR1 is MRHNA and CDR2 is SNTAGT in the germline V gene.

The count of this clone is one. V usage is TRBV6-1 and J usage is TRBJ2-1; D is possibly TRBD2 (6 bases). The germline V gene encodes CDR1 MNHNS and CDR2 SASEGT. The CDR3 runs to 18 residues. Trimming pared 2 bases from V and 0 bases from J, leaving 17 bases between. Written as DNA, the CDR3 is TGTGCCAGCAGTGAATCCCTAGAGGTAGCGGCCTCCTACAATGAGCAGTTCTTC. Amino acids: CASSESLEVAASYNEQFF.

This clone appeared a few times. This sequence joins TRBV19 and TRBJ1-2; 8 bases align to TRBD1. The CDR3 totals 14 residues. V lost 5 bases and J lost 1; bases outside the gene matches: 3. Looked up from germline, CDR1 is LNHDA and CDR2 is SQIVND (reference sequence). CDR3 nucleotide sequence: TGTGCCAGTAGTCGGGACAGGAGTAACTATGGCTACACCTTC. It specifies CASSRDRSNYGYTF.

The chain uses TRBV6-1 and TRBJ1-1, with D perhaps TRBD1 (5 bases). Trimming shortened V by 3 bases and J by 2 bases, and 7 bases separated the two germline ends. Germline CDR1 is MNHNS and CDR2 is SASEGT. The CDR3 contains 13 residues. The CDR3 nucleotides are TGTGCCAGCAGTGATCAGGGAAACACTGAAGCTTTCTTT. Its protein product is CASSDQGNTEAFF.

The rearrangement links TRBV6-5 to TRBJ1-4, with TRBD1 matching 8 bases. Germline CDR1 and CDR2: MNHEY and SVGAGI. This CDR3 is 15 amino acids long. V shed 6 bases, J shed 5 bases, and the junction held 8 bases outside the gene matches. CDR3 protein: CASSRDRGLNEKLFF. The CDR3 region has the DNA TGTGCCAGCAGCCGTGACAGGGGTTTGAATGAAAAACTGTTTTTT.

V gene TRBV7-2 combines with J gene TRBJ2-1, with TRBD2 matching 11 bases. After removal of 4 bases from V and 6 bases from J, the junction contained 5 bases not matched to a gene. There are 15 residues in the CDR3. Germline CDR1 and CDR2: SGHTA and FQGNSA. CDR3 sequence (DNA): TGTGCCAGCAGCTCGACTAGCGGGATTCTCAATGAGCAGTTCTTC. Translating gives CASSSTSGILNEQFF.

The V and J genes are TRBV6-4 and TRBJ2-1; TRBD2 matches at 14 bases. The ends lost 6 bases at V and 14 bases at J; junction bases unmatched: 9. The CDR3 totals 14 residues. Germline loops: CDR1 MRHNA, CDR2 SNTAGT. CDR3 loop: CASSPGTSGSNKFF. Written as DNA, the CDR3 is TGTGCCAGCAGCCCCGGGACTAGCGGGAGTAATAAGTTCTTC.

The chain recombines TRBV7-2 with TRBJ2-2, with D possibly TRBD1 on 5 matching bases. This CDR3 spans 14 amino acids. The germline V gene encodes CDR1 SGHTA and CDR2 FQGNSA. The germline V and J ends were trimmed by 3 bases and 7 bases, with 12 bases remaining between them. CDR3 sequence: CASSFRVSGGELFF. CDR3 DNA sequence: TGTGCCAGCAGCTTCAGGGTTTCAGGCGGGGAGCTGTTTTTT.

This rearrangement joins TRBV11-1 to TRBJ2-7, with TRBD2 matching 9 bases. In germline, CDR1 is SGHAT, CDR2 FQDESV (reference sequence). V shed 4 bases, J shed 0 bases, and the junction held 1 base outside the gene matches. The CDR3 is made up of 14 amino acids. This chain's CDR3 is CASSWTSDSYEQYF. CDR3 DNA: TGTGCCAGCAGCTGGACTAGCGACTCCTACGAGCAGTACTTC.

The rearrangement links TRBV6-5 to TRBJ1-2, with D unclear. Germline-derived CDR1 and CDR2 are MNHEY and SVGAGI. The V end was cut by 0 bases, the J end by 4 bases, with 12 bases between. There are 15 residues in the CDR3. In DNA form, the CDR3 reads TGTGCCAGCAGTTACTCGTCGGGATTCGCCTATGGCTACACCTTC. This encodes CASSYSSGFAYGYTF.

DNA of the CDR3: TGCGCCAGCAGCAGGGGGGCGGGAGGAGGGCAAGATACGCAGTATTTT. Translation: CASSRGAGGGQDTQYF. J is TRBJ2-3 and V is TRBV5-1; 8 nucleotides agree with TRBD2. The germline gives CDR1 SGHRS, CDR2 YFSETQ. The V segment lost 4 bases and the J segment 5 bases; nucleotides outside the gene matches: 12. This CDR3 is 16 amino acids long.

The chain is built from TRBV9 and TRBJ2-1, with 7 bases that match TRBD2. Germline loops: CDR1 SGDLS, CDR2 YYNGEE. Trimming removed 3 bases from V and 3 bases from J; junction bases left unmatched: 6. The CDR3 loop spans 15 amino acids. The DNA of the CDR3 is TGTGCCAGCAGCGCCGGGCTAGCGGACTACAATGAGCAGTTCTTC. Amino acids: CASSAGLADYNEQFF.

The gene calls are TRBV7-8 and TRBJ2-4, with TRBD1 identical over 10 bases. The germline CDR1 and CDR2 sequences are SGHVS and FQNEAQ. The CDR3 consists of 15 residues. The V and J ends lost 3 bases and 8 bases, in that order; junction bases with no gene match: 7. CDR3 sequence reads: CASSFRTGGKYIQYF. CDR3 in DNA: TGTGCCAGCAGCTTCAGGACAGGGGGAAAATACATTCAGTACTTC.

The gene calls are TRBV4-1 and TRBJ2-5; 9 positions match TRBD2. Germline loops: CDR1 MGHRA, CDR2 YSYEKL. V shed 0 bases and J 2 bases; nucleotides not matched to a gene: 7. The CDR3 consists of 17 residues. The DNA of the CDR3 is TGCGCCAGCAGCCAAGATGTGCGACTAGCGGCACAAGAGACCCAGTACTTC. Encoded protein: CASSQDVRLAAQETQYF.

This chain's CDR3 is CASSVLPGTYGYTF. As DNA, the CDR3 is TGTGCCAGCAGCGTACTACCGGGTACCTATGGCTACACCTTC. The V call is TRBV9, the J call TRBJ1-2, with D uncertain. The CDR3 covers 14 residues. CDR1 and CDR2 from the germline V gene are SGDLS and YYNGEE. V was trimmed by 1 base and J by 4 bases, leaving 11 bases between them.

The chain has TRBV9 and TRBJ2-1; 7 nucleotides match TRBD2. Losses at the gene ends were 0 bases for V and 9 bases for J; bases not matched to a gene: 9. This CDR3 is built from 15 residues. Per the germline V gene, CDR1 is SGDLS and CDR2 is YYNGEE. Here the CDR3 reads CASSVVSRTSGEQFF. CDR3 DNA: TGTGCCAGCAGCGTAGTGTCGCGGACTAGTGGTGAGCAGTTCTTC.

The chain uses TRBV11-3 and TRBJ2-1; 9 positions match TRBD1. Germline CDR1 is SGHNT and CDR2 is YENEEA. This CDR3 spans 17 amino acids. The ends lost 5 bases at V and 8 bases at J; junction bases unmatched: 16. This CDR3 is CASSDTIQGAARDEQFF. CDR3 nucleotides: TGTGCCAGCAGCGACACCATACAGGGGGCGGCGAGGGATGAGCAGTTCTTC.

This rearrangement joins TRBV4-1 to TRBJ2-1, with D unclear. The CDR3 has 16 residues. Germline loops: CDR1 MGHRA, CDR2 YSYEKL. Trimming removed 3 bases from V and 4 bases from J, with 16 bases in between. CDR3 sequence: CASSQPPLPPYNEQFF. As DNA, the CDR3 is TGCGCCAGCAGCCAGCCCCCCCTACCCCCTTACAATGAGCAGTTCTTC.